The 30 T cell receptor beta chains below come from one sample, sequenced in a study of blood T cell repertoires in COVID-19. Libraries were prepared by immunoSEQ multiplex PCR; TCRdb keeps only in-frame clonotypes and omits some of them. The sample lists a few hundred thousand clones, roughly 87% occurring once. Sequenced sample: PBMCs or T cells enriched from blood (not recorded which). These receptors all stem from a woman in her fifties or sixties who had recovered from COVID-19.

The chain uses TRBV3-1 (or the pseudogene TRBV3-2) and TRBJ2-1, with unresolved D. V lost 1 base to trimming and J lost 6 bases, with 7 bases between them. Germline CDR1 is LGHDT and CDR2 is YNNKEL (reference sequence). CDR3 length: 13 residues. The CDR3 sequence: CASSQGPSNEQFF. The CDR3, as DNA: TGTGCCAGCAGCCAAGGCCCGAGCAATGAGCAGTTCTTC.

This clone was seen a handful of times. The chain carries TRBV19 and TRBJ1-2; tentative D call: TRBD1 (5 bases). The germline V gene has CDR1 LNHDA and CDR2 SQIVND (reference sequence). Trimming took off 1 base at V and 3 bases at J, with 15 bases between the two ends. The CDR3 consists of 16 residues. CDR3 in amino acids: CASSIVRARGDYGYTF. The CDR3 DNA is TGTGCCAGTAGTATAGTCAGGGCACGGGGGGACTATGGCTACACCTTC.

This chain uses TRBV2 with TRBJ2-1; TRBD2 agrees at 10 bases. This CDR3 is 14 amino acids long. Losses at the gene ends were 7 bases for V and 6 bases for J; bases not matched to a gene: 6. Looked up from germline, CDR1 is SNHLY and CDR2 is FYNNEI. CDR3 in DNA: TGTGCCAGCATACCTAGCGGGAGCGTCAATGAGCAGTTCTTC. This encodes CASIPSGSVNEQFF.

This clone was seen only a few times. In DNA form, the CDR3 reads TGCGCCAGCAGCCACGGGGGACCCGGGGCCAACGTCCTGACTTTC. Translating gives CASSHGGPGANVLTF. This sequence joins TRBV5-1 and TRBJ2-6; TRBD2 is a possible D gene (6 bases). The V gene lost 4 bases and the J gene lost 4 bases, with 12 bases spanning the gap. The CDR3 runs 15 residues. Germline CDR1 and CDR2: SGHRS and YFSETQ.

The chain is built from TRBV6-5 and TRBJ2-1; a weak D match, TRBD1 (5 bases). Germline CDR1 is MNHEY and CDR2 is SVGAGI. The CDR3 is made up of 14 amino acids. The V end was cut by 4 bases, the J end by 9 bases, with 16 bases between. This CDR3 reads CASSFAGYSGEQFF. Written as DNA, the CDR3 is TGTGCCAGCAGTTTTGCAGGGTATTCGGGTGAGCAGTTCTTC.

This clone was detected only a few times. The J gene is TRBJ1-4, the V gene TRBV6-2 or TRBV6-3; D is possibly TRBD1 (5 bases). The CDR3 covers 16 residues. With 1 base removed from V and 4 bases from J, the gap between germline ends came to 13 bases. Germline V gives CDR1 MNHEY, CDR2 SVGEGT. This CDR3 is CASSYFRGEVNEKLFF. The CDR3 nucleotides are TGTGCCAGCAGTTACTTTCGGGGGGAAGTTAATGAAAAACTGTTTTTT.

The V gene is TRBV19, the J gene TRBJ1-3; D not certain. Trimming pared 5 bases from V and 2 bases from J, leaving 10 bases between. Looked up from germline, CDR1 is LNHDA and CDR2 is SQIVND (reference sequence). The CDR3 is 14 residues long. CDR3 nucleotides: TGTGCCAGTAGTTCCCCGGGGACTGGAAACACCATATATTTT. The encoded protein is CASSSPGTGNTIYF.

The rearrangement joins TRBV6-2 or TRBV6-3 to TRBJ2-2, with 8 bases identical to TRBD1. This CDR3 region has 16 residues. Germline CDR1 MNHEY, CDR2 SVGEGT. Losses at the gene ends were 5 bases for V and 6 bases for J; bases not matched to a gene: 11. This chain's CDR3 is CASSRTGIGGAGELFF. The CDR3 coding sequence is TGTGCCAGCAGTAGGACAGGGATCGGAGGGGCCGGGGAGCTGTTTTTT.

The rearrangement links TRBV9 to TRBJ1-6, with a weak D call TRBD1 (5 bases). The V end lost 2 bases, the J end lost 5 bases, and 14 bases lay between the germline ends. CDR3 length: 16 amino acids. CDR1 is SGDLS and CDR2 is YYNGEE in the germline V gene. CDR3 coding DNA: TGTGCCAGCAGCGTTATGGGGCAGGTAGATAATTCACCCCTCCACTTT. Protein product: CASSVMGQVDNSPLHF.

The CDR3, as DNA: TGTGCCAGCAGCTTAGCTCGCCAGGGGGCCTACGAGCAGTACTTC. It encodes CASSLARQGAYEQYF. The chain links TRBV11-2 to TRBJ2-7; 7 bases match TRBD1. The CDR3 loop spans 15 amino acids. V gave up 1 base and J gave up 2 bases; unmatched junction bases: 5. The V gene's germline CDR1 is SGHAT and CDR2 FQNNGV.

The V call is TRBV3-1 (or the pseudogene TRBV3-2), the J call TRBJ1-1; 9 nucleotides match TRBD1. With V trimmed by 6 bases and J by 5 bases, 13 bases remained unmatched. The CDR3 consists of 16 residues. Germline assignment: CDR1 LGHDT and CDR2 YNNKEL (reference sequence). CDR3: CASSRYSDRGGTEAFF. DNA for the CDR3: TGTGCCAGCAGTCGATACTCCGACAGGGGGGGGACTGAAGCTTTCTTT.

This chain connects TRBV10-3 to TRBJ2-3; perhaps TRBD2 as D (5 bases). Trimming took 0 bases from V and 2 from J, leaving 12 bases between them. Germline CDR1 ENHRY, CDR2 SYGVKD. This CDR3 region has 16 residues. The CDR3 region is CAISESTSGHTDTQYF. The CDR3 DNA is TGTGCCATCAGTGAGTCGACCAGCGGCCACACAGATACGCAGTATTTT.

V gene TRBV18 combines with J gene TRBJ2-7; 7 bases fit TRBD1. The CDR3 is made up of 15 amino acids. V trimming: 3 bases; J trimming: 2 bases; junction bases outside the gene matches: 7. Germline values: CDR1 KGHSH, CDR2 LQKENI. CDR3 region: CASSPQGQQTYEQYF. The CDR3 region has the DNA TGTGCCAGCTCACCCCAGGGACAGCAAACCTACGAGCAGTACTTC.

The CDR3 loop is CASSLGPPTTRDGEQYF. CDR3 in DNA: TGTGCCAGCAGCTTGGGGCCCCCGACGACTAGGGACGGCGAGCAGTACTTC. This chain connects TRBV5-6 to TRBJ2-7; maybe TRBD2 (6 bases). This CDR3 contains 17 residues. Germline V gene data show CDR1 as SGHDT and CDR2 as YYEEEE. Trimming took off 0 bases at V and 6 bases at J, with 22 bases between the two ends.

This sequence joins TRBV5-6 and TRBJ1-2; a weak D match, TRBD1 (6 bases). V was trimmed by 4 bases and J by 8 bases, leaving 12 bases between them. Germline V gene sequence: CDR1 SGHDT, CDR2 YYEEEE. The CDR3 runs 12 residues. The CDR3 DNA reads as TGTGCCAGCAGCCGACAGGTGGGAGGCTACACCTTC. It is translated as CASSRQVGGYTF.

The chain combines TRBV7-9 with TRBJ2-7; TRBD2 is a possible D gene (5 bases). The CDR3 is 15 amino acids. The germline V and J ends were trimmed by 5 bases and 0 bases, with 14 bases remaining between them. The germline V gene encodes CDR1 SEHNR and CDR2 FQNEAQ (reference sequence). The CDR3: CASSPIMGSSYEQYF. The CDR3 nucleotides are TGTGCCAGCAGCCCGATAATGGGGAGCTCCTACGAGCAGTACTTC.

As DNA, the CDR3 is TGTGCCACTGAACCGCGGACAGGGGGCGGGAGCTCCTACGAGCAGTACTTC. It codes for CATEPRTGGGSSYEQYF. The rearrangement joins TRBV10-3 to TRBJ2-7, with 11 bases fitting TRBD1. This CDR3 has 17 residues. J lost 0 bases, V lost 10 bases, and 14 bases had no gene match. Per the germline V gene, CDR1 is ENHRY and CDR2 is SYGVKD.

Points on this clone: The sample holds other DNA sequences that translate to the same CDR3. The rearrangement joins TRBV5-6 to TRBJ2-2; tentative D call: TRBD2 (6 bases). CDR3 length equals 15 residues. Between the trimmed V and J ends, which lost 0 bases and 4 bases, there was a span of 10 bases. The germline CDR1 and CDR2 sequences are SGHDT and YYEEEE. The CDR3 bases are TGTGCCAGCAGCTTGGGGGGAGCGGGCACCGGGGAGCTGTTTTTT. Protein product: CASSLGGAGTGELFF.

The chain carries TRBV19 and TRBJ2-7; 13 nucleotides line up with TRBD2. Per the germline V gene, CDR1 is LNHDA and CDR2 is SQIVND (reference sequence). CDR3 length: 19 amino acids. With 5 bases clipped from V and 5 bases from J, the junction kept 18 bases outside the gene matches. CDR3 region: CASSSRLAGGVRGHDEQYF. The CDR3 DNA follows: TGTGCCAGTAGTTCACGACTAGCGGGGGGAGTAAGGGGGCACGACGAGCAGTACTTC.

This clone came up once. The CDR3 here is CASRLGGEGAFF. The CDR3 DNA sequence: TGTGCCAGCAGGCTGGGAGGGGAGGGGGCTTTCTTT. This chain uses TRBV4-2 with TRBJ1-1; tentative D call: TRBD1 (5 bases). V lost 6 bases and J lost 11, with 16 bases in between. The CDR3 consists of 12 residues. The V gene's germline CDR1 is LGHNA and CDR2 YNFKEQ.

This clone has more than one count but fewer than ten. The chain couples TRBV7-2 to TRBJ2-7; TRBD2 might be the D (5 bases). The CDR3 contains 13 residues. V lost 5 bases and J 9 bases, leaving 17 bases between the germline ends. Germline V gene data show CDR1 as SGHTA and CDR2 as FQGNSA. The CDR3 loop is CASSQSGKFWQYF. The CDR3 region has the DNA TGTGCCAGCAGCCAATCCGGGAAATTCTGGCAGTACTTC. Filled out from reference TRBV7-2 and TRBJ2-7, the complete variable domain reads GAGVSQSPSNKVTEKGKDVELRCDPISGHTALYWYRQSLGQGLEFLIYFQGNSAPDKSGLPSDRFSAERTGGSVSTLTIQRTQQEDSAVYLCASSQSGKFWQYFGPGTRLTVT.

The CDR3 is CASSPLTGRNQPQHF. The CDR3 DNA reads TGCGCCAGCAGCCCCTTGACAGGCAGAAATCAGCCCCAGCATTTT. The chain joins TRBV4-1 to TRBJ1-5; tentative D call: TRBD1 (6 bases). This CDR3 is 15 amino acids long. The germline CDR1 and CDR2 sequences are MGHRA and YSYEKL. Trimming stripped 4 bases from V and 4 bases from J, with 14 bases between.

The genes are TRBV7-9 and TRBJ2-7, with TRBD1 matching over 8 bases. The CDR3 is 14 residues long. J lost 2 bases, V lost 5 bases, and 5 bases had no gene match. From germline, CDR1 is SEHNR and CDR2 FQNEAQ (reference sequence). The CDR3 bases are TGTGCCAGCAGCACTACAGGGGGAACCTACGAGCAGTACTTC. It specifies CASSTTGGTYEQYF.

The table lists this clone with a few counts. The chain is built from TRBV5-1 and TRBJ2-2, with D possibly TRBD2 on 5 matching bases. Germline CDR1 SGHRS, CDR2 YFSETQ. CDR3 size: 16 residues. Trimming stripped 5 bases from V and 4 bases from J, with 18 bases between. The CDR3 reads CASSFGRSRGTGELFF. In DNA, the CDR3 is TGCGCCAGCAGTTTCGGCCGTTCACGGGGCACCGGGGAGCTGTTTTTT.

The chain employs TRBV7-2 and TRBJ2-7; 10 nucleotides match TRBD2. Trimming took 1 base from V and 6 from J; bases not matched to a gene: 9. There are 16 residues in the CDR3. From germline, CDR1 is SGHTA and CDR2 FQGNSA. This CDR3 reads CASSLVVLTSGFEQYF. CDR3 nucleotide sequence: TGTGCCAGCAGCTTAGTTGTTCTGACTAGCGGGTTCGAGCAGTACTTC.

This chain links TRBV12-3 or TRBV12-4 with TRBJ1-2, with TRBD1 identical over 9 bases. The CDR3 has 13 residues. J was trimmed by 5 bases and V by 5 bases; bases with no gene match: 3. The CDR3 DNA reads as TGTGCCAGCAGTCCCGGGACAGGGTATGGCTACACCTTC. Translation gives CASSPGTGYGYTF.

The gene calls are TRBV10-3 and TRBJ1-2; D is possibly TRBD1 (6 bases). Looked up from germline, CDR1 is ENHRY and CDR2 is SYGVKD. This CDR3 is built from 19 residues. V was clipped by 1 base and J by 2 bases, with 23 bases between them. CDR3 bases: TGTGCCATCAGTGAGTATAAGGTTGACGGGGGGACACACAACTATGGCTACACCTTC. Protein: CAISEYKVDGGTHNYGYTF.

Here the CDR3 reads CASSIPGPQHF. CDR3 nucleotides: TGTGCCAGTAGTATTCCGGGGCCCCAGCATTTT. The genes are TRBV19 and TRBJ1-5; D gene ambiguous. CDR3 length: 11 residues. From germline, CDR1 is LNHDA and CDR2 SQIVND (reference sequence). With 3 bases removed from V and 9 bases from J, the gap between germline ends came to 6 bases.

The chain has TRBV29-1 and TRBJ2-1, with D perhaps matching TRBD1 (6 bases). Trimming removed 4 bases from V and 6 bases from J, with 10 bases in between. The CDR3 is made up of 12 amino acids. Germline loops: CDR1 SQVTM, CDR2 ANQGSEA. The CDR3 spells CSVGGQSNEQFF. CDR3 DNA: TGCAGCGTTGGAGGACAGTCCAATGAGCAGTTCTTC.

The CDR3 nucleotides read TGCGCCAGCAGCCAGCTTTACGGGTCTCAAAATTCACCCCTCCACTTT. Amino acid sequence: CASSQLYGSQNSPLHF. The chain has TRBV4-3 and TRBJ1-6, with no clear D. Germline CDR1 and CDR2: LGHNA and YSLEER. V was cut by 3 bases and J by 7 bases, with 16 bases left in between. The CDR3 sequence is 16 residues long.